Listed below are T cell receptor beta chains from one sample, sequenced in a study of OX40 agonist ivuxolimab in advanced cancers. Profiling relied on immunoSEQ multiplex PCR, and the TCRdb table lists in-frame clones only, not all of them. The table lists approximately 82,000 clones, approximately 92% of them singletons. The specimen comprised CD4+ or CD8+ T cells sorted from blood, sampled in a trial of the OX40 agonist ivuxolimab. Receptor source: an adult with an advanced solid tumor such as melanoma, head and neck, liver or kidney cancer. The CDR3 runs from the conserved cysteine through the conserved F or W. The D gene is left open where the match is weak. Size tells how often a clone was seen (once, few, many) or the class of an expanded clone, and some rows leave it out.

cdr3_length	j_call	clone_size	v_call	d_call	cdr3_nt	cdr3_aa
17	TRBJ2-6	-	TRBV9	-	TGTGCCAGCAGCGCACAACCGACCTTCTCTGGGGCCAACGTCCTGACTTTC	CASSAQPTFSGANVLTF
17	TRBJ2-3	-	TRBV10-1	-	TGCGCCAGCAGTGATTTATTGACAGGAAAGTACACAGATACGCAGTATTTT	CASSDLLTGKYTDTQYF
10	TRBJ1-2	-	TRBV6-1	-	TGTGCCAGCAGTGAAGGCGGGGGCACCTTC	CASSEGGGTF
14	TRBJ1-2	-	TRBV25-1	TRBD1	TGTGCCAGCAGTGAAACAGGGGTAAACTATGGCTACACCTTC	CASSETGVNYGYTF
16	TRBJ2-7	-	TRBV5-1	TRBD1	TGCGCCAGCAGCAGGACAGGACAGGGAAGCTCCTACGAGCAGTACTTC	CASSRTGQGSSYEQYF
14	TRBJ2-7	-	TRBV7-8	-	TGTGCCAGCAGCCAAGAGGAGTTCCTTAACGAGCAGTACTTC	CASSQEEFLNEQYF
11	TRBJ2-7	-	TRBV6-5	-	TGTGCCAGCAGTGGGGGGTACGAGCAGTACTTC	CASSGGYEQYF
11	TRBJ2-7	-	TRBV6-5	-	TGTGCCAGCACAGGCCTCTACGAGCAGTACTTC	CASTGLYEQYF
15	TRBJ2-3	-	TRBV5-1	-	TGCGCCAGCAGCTTGAACGGGGGGCCTAAAGATACGCAGTATTTT	CASSLNGGPKDTQYF
19	TRBJ1-1	-	TRBV4-1	TRBD1	TGCGCCAGCAGCCACCGCCGGACAGGGCCCAAACTAATGAACACTGAAGCTTTCTTT	CASSHRRTGPKLMNTEAFF
15	TRBJ1-4	-	TRBV10-2	-	TGCGCCAGCAGTGACGCGACAGCCCGTAATGAAAAACTGTTTTTT	CASSDATARNEKLFF
15	TRBJ2-2	-	TRBV30	TRBD2	TGTGCCTGGAGTGGGACTAGCGACGGCACCGGGGAGCTGTTTTTT	CAWSGTSDGTGELFF
14	TRBJ2-1	-	TRBV5-6	-	TGTGCCAGCAGCTTGGGGGGTTCCTACAATGAGCAGTTCTTC	CASSLGGSYNEQFF
18	TRBJ2-1	-	TRBV27	TRBD2	TGTGCCAGCAGCTCCACGGGACTAGCGGGAGTGGGAAACAATGAGCAGTTCTTC	CASSSTGLAGVGNNEQFF
14	TRBJ2-7	-	TRBV18	TRBD1	TGTGCCAGCTCACCAGGGACAGGGAATTACGAGCAGTACTTC	CASSPGTGNYEQYF
16	TRBJ2-7	-	TRBV7-8	TRBD1	TGTGCCAGCAGCTTAATAGGACAGGGCAGCTCCTACGAGCAGTACTTC	CASSLIGQGSSYEQYF
15	TRBJ1-2	-	TRBV7-8	-	TGTGCCAGCAGCCTCAGGGGACTTCCCGACTATGGCTACACCTTC	CASSLRGLPDYGYTF
15	TRBJ2-1	-	TRBV11-2	TRBD2	TGTGCCAGCAGCCCCCGGGGGGACTCCTACAATGAGCAGTTCTTC	CASSPRGDSYNEQFF
12	TRBJ1-2	-	TRBV30	-	TGTGCCTGGCAAAGCGGGAGCAATGGCTACACCTTC	CAWQSGSNGYTF
14	TRBJ2-7	-	TRBV5-1	TRBD1	TGCGCCAGCAGCTGGGGACAGGGGCTCTACGAGCAGTACTTC	CASSWGQGLYEQYF
13	TRBJ2-4	-	TRBV30	-	TGTGCCTGGGAAGGGGGAGCGAATAACATTCAGTACTTC	CAWEGGANNIQYF
13	TRBJ2-7	-	TRBV6-5	-	TGTGCCAGCAGTTACCCATCGGCAGGCGAGCAGTACTTC	CASSYPSAGEQYF
13	TRBJ1-5	once	TRBV19	-	TGTGCCAGTCTTCAAGGGTCCAATCAGCCCCAGCATTTT	CASLQGSNQPQHF
14	TRBJ2-7	once	TRBV5-4	TRBD2	TGTGCCAGCAGCTTTTTGGGCGGCGGGGGCGAGCAGTACTTC	CASSFLGGGGEQYF
13	TRBJ2-7	-	TRBV7-9	-	TGTGCCAGCAGCTTAGAACTGGCCTACGAGCAGTACTTC	CASSLELAYEQYF
13	TRBJ1-5	-	TRBV29-1	-	TGCAGCGTTGTCGAGGGGATGGGTCAGCCCCAGCATTTT	CSVVEGMGQPQHF
14	TRBJ1-1	-	TRBV7-2	-	TGTGCCAGCAGCTTACGACATTCGAACACTGAAGCTTTCTTT	CASSLRHSNTEAFF
14	TRBJ1-5	once	TRBV6-5	TRBD1	TGTGCCAGCAGCGCAGGGGGCGCGGGGCAGCCCCAGCATTTT	CASSAGGAGQPQHF
15	TRBJ2-7	-	TRBV5-1	TRBD1	TGCGCCAGCAGCCCGGACAGGGCTCCGCGGTACGAGCAGTACTTC	CASSPDRAPRYEQYF
16	TRBJ2-7	-	TRBV19	TRBD2	TGTGCCAGTAGTTTGAGGTGGACTAGCGGGACCTACGAGCAGTACTTC	CASSLRWTSGTYEQYF
13	TRBJ1-5	once	TRBV19	-	TGTGCCAGTAGTAGTCTCCAGGGTCAGCCCCAGCATTTT	CASSSLQGQPQHF
16	TRBJ2-3	few	TRBV2	-	TGTGCCAGCAGCTCCCGGGCCTCTTTGGGCACAGATACGCAGTATTTT	CASSSRASLGTDTQYF
13	TRBJ2-4	few	TRBV21-1	-	TGTGCCAGCCGGAGAAGAGCCAAAAACATTCAGTACTTC	CASRRRAKNIQYF
15	TRBJ2-7	-	TRBV19	-	TGTGCCAGTAGTTGGCGGGCAGGGGCGGCATACGAGCAGTACTTC	CASSWRAGAAYEQYF
16	TRBJ2-3	-	TRBV7-2	-	TGTGCCAGCAGCTTAGCGGTCTCTAGCGGCACAGATACGCAGTATTTT	CASSLAVSSGTDTQYF
14	TRBJ1-3	-	TRBV30	-	TGTGCCTGGAGTGTCCGGGGGTCTGGAAACACCATATATTTT	CAWSVRGSGNTIYF
11	TRBJ1-1	once	TRBV6-1	-	TGTGCCAGCACTTATAACACTGAAGCTTTCTTT	CASTYNTEAFF
14	TRBJ1-1	-	TRBV7-6	-	TGTGCCAGCAGCTTAGGGCCGGACAGATCACGAGCTTTCTTT	CASSLGPDRSRAFF
12	TRBJ2-5	-	TRBV18	TRBD1	TGTGCCAGCTCAACCTCCGGGACAGGTGTTAACTTC	CASSTSGTGVNF
15	TRBJ1-5	-	TRBV6-1	-	TGTGCCAGCAGCCTAGGCTGGGGCCCAGATCAGCCCCAGCATTTT	CASSLGWGPDQPQHF
12	TRBJ2-1	-	TRBV9	-	TGTGCCAGCAGCGTACAGGGCAGTGAGCAGTTCTTC	CASSVQGSEQFF
13	TRBJ1-2	-	TRBV6-5	-	TGTGCCAGCAGTTCCCCCCCTTGGGATGGCTACACCTTC	CASSSPPWDGYTF
13	TRBJ1-2	many	TRBV2	-	TGTGCCAGCAGTGAATTGGGGTCATCTGGCTACACCTTC	CASSELGSSGYTF
15	TRBJ1-1	-	TRBV5-1	-	TGCGCCAGCAGCTTGGTAGGGCAGGGTGCCACTGAAGCTTTCTTT	CASSLVGQGATEAFF
16	TRBJ1-6	-	TRBV6-4	TRBD1	TGTGCCAGCAGGAGGCAGGGGGACGGATCAAATTCACCCCTCCACTTT	CASRRQGDGSNSPLHF
15	TRBJ1-4	-	TRBV5-8	-	TGTGCCAGCAGCCCGGGCCCGGGGAGGGGTGAAAAACTGTTTTTT	CASSPGPGRGEKLFF
14	TRBJ2-1	-	TRBV19	TRBD2	TGTGCCAGCCGGACTAGCGGGGGGTACAATGAGCAGTTCTTC	CASRTSGGYNEQFF
13	TRBJ2-1	-	TRBV5-1	-	TGCGCCAGCGGGCAGGGCAGAGACAATGAGCAGTTCTTC	CASGQGRDNEQFF
16	TRBJ2-7	-	TRBV21-1	-	TGTGCCAGCAGCAAAATCAGGAGCGGGAGTGTCGACGAGCAGTACTTC	CASSKIRSGSVDEQYF
12	TRBJ2-7	-	TRBV30	TRBD1	TGTGCCGTGAGGACAGGGGTTTACGAGCAGTACTTC	CAVRTGVYEQYF
11	TRBJ1-2	-	TRBV6-1	-	TGTGCCAGCCACTTTAACTATGGCTACACCTTC	CASHFNYGYTF
14	TRBJ1-2	-	TRBV2	TRBD1	TGTGCCAGCAGCGCCGCTTCAGGGGGGTTCGGCTACACCTTC	CASSAASGGFGYTF
15	TRBJ1-6	-	TRBV30	-	TGTGCCTGGAGTGTCGGGGGAGGTCAGGTTTCACCCCTCCACTTT	CAWSVGGGQVSPLHF
12	TRBJ2-5	-	TRBV5-1	-	TGCGCCAGCAGCTTGGAGGAAGAGACCCAGTACTTC	CASSLEEETQYF